These 16 T cell receptor beta chains were sequenced from one sample in a study of long-term antiretroviral therapy in people with HIV. Survey-level immunoSEQ v3.0 assays were run. TCRdb's copy holds only in-frame clones and misses some; the assay was immunoSEQ multiplex PCR. The repertoire holds roughly 13,000 clones, with 70% to 80% as singletons. Sequenced material: unsorted PBMCs, taken 1.3 years before starting antiretroviral therapy. The receptors were gathered from a man aged 35 to 55 with HIV.

The chain has TRBV6-5 and TRBJ1-6, with a tentative D call TRBD1 (6 bases). Germline-derived CDR1 and CDR2 are MNHEY and SVGAGI. Trimming removed 2 bases at V and 8 bases at J, with 13 bases between. This CDR3 has 15 residues. The chain's CDR3 is CASSYGVGGYSPLHF. In DNA form, the CDR3 reads TGTGCCAGCAGTTACGGAGTAGGGGGATATTCACCCCTCCACTTT.

The chain employs TRBV5-4 and TRBJ2-7; TRBD1 or TRBD2 may be the D gene (5 bases each). This CDR3 has 13 amino acids. CDR1 and CDR2 from the germline V gene are SGHNT and YYREEE (reference sequence). V lost 5 bases to trimming and J lost 4 bases, with 13 bases between them. CDR3 amino acids: CASSSSGHYEQYF. The CDR3 DNA follows: TGTGCCAGCAGTTCCTCGGGGCATTACGAGCAGTACTTC.

The V gene is TRBV5-1, the J gene TRBJ1-2, with 7 bases aligning to TRBD1. CDR1 and CDR2 (germline): SGHRS, YFSETQ. V was pared by 0 bases and J by 2 bases, with 16 bases of the junction left unmatched. The CDR3 runs to 19 residues. The CDR3 nucleotides read TGCGCCAGCAGCTTGGGTCCGGGACAGACTGCTTCCACCAACTATGGCTACACCTTC. Its protein is CASSLGPGQTASTNYGYTF.

The chain is built from TRBV5-1 and TRBJ1-3; possibly TRBD1 for D (6 bases). The CDR3 consists of 16 residues. Trimming shortened V by 4 bases and J by 0 bases, and 14 bases separated the two germline ends. Germline lookup yields CDR1 SGHRS and CDR2 YFSETQ. The CDR3 region has the DNA TGCGCCAGCAGCCGTCTGACAGGCCTCTCTGGAAACACCATATATTTT. Its translation: CASSRLTGLSGNTIYF.

The chain combines TRBV27 with TRBJ2-7, with 8 bases aligning to TRBD2. Trimming cost V 0 bases and J 2 bases; bases outside gene matches: 3. Germline V gene lookup returns CDR1 MNHEY and CDR2 SMNVEV (reference sequence). The CDR3 runs 15 residues. The CDR3 sequence is CASSLSGGGTYEQYF. Here the CDR3 DNA reads TGTGCCAGCAGTTTATCTGGCGGGGGGACCTACGAGCAGTACTTC.

This clone was seen only a few times. CDR3 amino acids: CASSTGQGDLRGYTF. CDR3 bases: TGTGCCAGTAGTACCGGACAGGGGGATTTGAGAGGCTACACCTTC. The chain has TRBV19 and TRBJ1-2; TRBD1 matches at 10 bases. CDR1 is LNHDA, CDR2 SQIVND, per germline (reference sequence). The V and J ends lost 4 bases and 8 bases, in that order; junction bases with no gene match: 10. The CDR3 contains 15 residues.

The genes are TRBV9 and TRBJ2-7; no definite D call. This CDR3 spans 15 amino acids. Germline loops: CDR1 SGDLS, CDR2 YYNGEE. V was pared by 4 bases and J by 1 base, with 15 bases between. CDR3: CASSPTPDRSYEQYF. In nucleotides, the CDR3 is TGTGCCAGCAGCCCTACCCCGGACCGATCCTACGAGCAGTACTTC.

The chain uses TRBV4-1 and TRBJ2-1; no reliable D call. Trimming cost V 4 bases and J 0 bases, with 13 bases left between them. CDR3 length: 16 residues. Germline V gene data show CDR1 as MGHRA and CDR2 as YSYEKL. CDR3 residues: CASSPGPPGSYNEQFF. CDR3 DNA: TGCGCCAGCAGCCCCGGGCCCCCAGGCTCCTACAATGAGCAGTTCTTC.

The rearrangement links TRBV7-2 to TRBJ2-1; no reliable D call. In germline, CDR1 is SGHTA, CDR2 FQGNSA. V was trimmed by 1 base and J by 5 bases, leaving 6 bases between them. The CDR3 extends over 13 amino acids. CDR3 coding DNA: TGTGCCAGCAGCTTAGGGCGGAACAATGAGCAGTTCTTC. Translating it yields CASSLGRNNEQFF.

This sequence joins TRBV11-3 and TRBJ1-2; TRBD1 might be the D (5 bases). Germline V gene sequence: CDR1 SGHNT, CDR2 YENEEA. This CDR3 has 17 amino acids. The germline V and J ends were trimmed by 1 base and 2 bases, with 17 bases remaining between them. CDR3 sequence (DNA): TGTGCCAGCAGCTTAGGGGAGGGGACCGCACTAAACTATGGCTACACCTTC. Amino acids: CASSLGEGTALNYGYTF.

The rearrangement joins TRBV11-2 to TRBJ2-2, with D unresolved. Deletions cut 11 bases from V and 4 bases from J, with 11 bases between. The CDR3 loop spans 12 amino acids. Germline values: CDR1 SGHAT, CDR2 FQNNGV. The CDR3 sequence: CAAGRSTGELFF. The CDR3 DNA reads TGTGCCGCTGGCAGGAGCACCGGGGAGCTGTTTTTT.

This chain uses TRBV27 with TRBJ2-7; tentatively, D is TRBD2 (6 bases). The CDR3 spans 16 residues. V was trimmed by 0 bases and J by 3 bases, leaving 15 bases between them. The germline CDR1 and CDR2 sequences are MNHEY and SMNVEV (reference sequence). CDR3 sequence (DNA): TGTGCCAGCAGTTTATCGCGGGGAACGGTGTTCTACGAGCAGTACTTC. Translated: CASSLSRGTVFYEQYF.

The chain employs TRBV11-2 and TRBJ2-3; 12 bases fit TRBD2. The CDR3 has 13 amino acids. Looked up from germline, CDR1 is SGHAT and CDR2 is FQNNGV. The J segment lost 14 bases and the V segment lost 0 bases, leaving 3 bases of the junction unmatched. Here the CDR3 reads CASSLETSGSGYF. The CDR3 coding sequence is TGTGCCAGCAGCTTAGAGACTAGCGGGAGTGGGTATTTT. The entire variable domain, with the rest obtained from reference TRBV11-2 and TRBJ2-3, is as follows: EAGVAQSPRYKIIEKRQSVAFWCNPISGHATLYWYQQILGQGPKLLIQFQNNGVVDDSQLPKDRFSAERLKGVDSTLKIQPAKLEDSAVYLCASSLETSGSGYFGPGTRLTVL.

This chain connects TRBV9 to TRBJ2-3; maybe TRBD2 (6 bases). The CDR3 has 16 amino acids. V dropped 1 base and J dropped 0 bases, with 12 bases sitting between them. Germline values: CDR1 SGDLS, CDR2 YYNGEE. The CDR3, as DNA: TGTGCCAGCAGCGTATCCGGGGGTTCTAGCACAGATACGCAGTATTTT. Its translation: CASSVSGGSSTDTQYF.

This chain links TRBV6-6 with TRBJ2-4; D might be TRBD2 (5 bases). Germline-derived CDR1 and CDR2 are MNHNY and SVGAGI (reference sequence). Trimming pared 2 bases from V and 1 base from J, leaving 9 bases between. This CDR3 is built from 15 residues. CDR3 residues: CASSYREPAKNIQYF. The CDR3 DNA reads TGTGCCAGCAGTTACAGGGAGCCCGCCAAAAACATTCAGTACTTC.

The chain uses TRBV7-8 and TRBJ1-6, with 7 nucleotides matching TRBD1. From germline, CDR1 is SGHVS and CDR2 FQNEAQ. J lost 2 bases, V lost 2 bases, and 12 bases had no gene match. CDR3 size: 19 residues. The CDR3 is CASSLRSWSTGPYNSPLHF. CDR3 DNA: TGTGCCAGCAGCTTAAGGAGTTGGTCGACAGGGCCCTATAATTCACCCCTCCACTTT.